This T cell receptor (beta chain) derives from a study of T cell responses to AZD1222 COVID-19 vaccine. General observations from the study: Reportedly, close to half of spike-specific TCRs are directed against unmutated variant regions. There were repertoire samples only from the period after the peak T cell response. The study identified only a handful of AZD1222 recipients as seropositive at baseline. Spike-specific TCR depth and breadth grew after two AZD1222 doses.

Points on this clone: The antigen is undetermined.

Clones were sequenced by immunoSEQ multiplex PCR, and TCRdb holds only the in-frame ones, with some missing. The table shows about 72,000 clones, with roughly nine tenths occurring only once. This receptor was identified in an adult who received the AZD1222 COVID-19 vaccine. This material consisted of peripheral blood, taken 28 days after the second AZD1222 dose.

The CDR3 reads CASMTEGTGSGSQPQHF. In DNA form, the CDR3 reads TGTGCCAGCATGACCGAAGGGACAGGGAGTGGGAGCCAGCCCCAGCATTTT. The rearrangement uses TRBV21-1 and TRBJ1-5; the table names TRBD1, a call not compared with the DNA. TRBV21-1 has pseudogene status. The CDR3 runs 17 residues.